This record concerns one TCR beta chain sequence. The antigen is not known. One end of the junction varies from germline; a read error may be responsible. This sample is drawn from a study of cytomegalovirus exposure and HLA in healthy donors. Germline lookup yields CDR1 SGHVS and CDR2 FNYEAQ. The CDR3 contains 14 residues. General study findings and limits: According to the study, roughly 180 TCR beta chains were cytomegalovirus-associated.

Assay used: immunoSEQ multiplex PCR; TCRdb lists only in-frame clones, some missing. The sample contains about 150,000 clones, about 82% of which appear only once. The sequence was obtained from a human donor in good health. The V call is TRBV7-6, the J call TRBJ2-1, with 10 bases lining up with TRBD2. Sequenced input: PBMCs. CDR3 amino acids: CASSVAGGYNEQFF. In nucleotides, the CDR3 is TGTGCCAGCAGCGTAGCGGGGGGCTACAATGAGCAGTTCTTC.